These 8 T cell receptor beta chains came from one sample sequenced in a study of response to subunit inactivated influenza vaccine. Via MiXCR, TCRdb re-called the RT-PCR reads, giving one row per CDR3 protein. The repertoire has roughly 160,000 distinct CDR3 sequences, 9.5% to 13% of them found once; the top ten carry around 11%. The sample here was non-naive T cells sorted from PBMCs, taken 35 to 45 days after vaccination. These receptor sequences come from a man aged 50 to 60 who received an inactivated influenza vaccine.

At least ten counts were recorded for this clonotype. At one of its ends the junction is not consistent with the germline gene, which may arise from a read error. The rearrangement uses TRBV12-3 or TRBV12-4 and TRBJ2-7, with TRBD2 identical over 11 bases. This CDR3 contains 15 residues. Here the CDR3 reads CASSVAGGHSYEQYF. In DNA form, the CDR3 reads TGTGCCAGCAGTGTAGCGGGAGGGCACTCCTACGAGCAGTACTTC.

The chain uses TRBV12-3 or TRBV12-4 and TRBJ2-5, with D unresolved. The CDR3 consists of 14 residues. V was cut by 5 bases and J by 2 bases, with 12 bases left in between. DNA of the CDR3: TGTGCCAGCAGTCGGACCCCTAAACAAGAGACCCAGTACTTC. It is translated as CASSRTPKQETQYF.

This clonotype has a handful of counts. The rearrangement uses TRBV12-3 or TRBV12-4 and TRBJ2-1; TRBD2 aligns across 14 bases. V trimming: 6 bases; J trimming: 1 base; junction bases outside the gene matches: 5. This CDR3 contains 17 residues. The CDR3 sequence is CASSRGLAGESYNEQFF. The CDR3, as DNA: TGTGCCAGCAGCAGGGGACTAGCGGGAGAGTCCTACAATGAGCAGTTCTTC.

This clonotype was seen at least ten times. The chain links TRBV7-2 to TRBJ2-7; 8 bases fit TRBD1. CDR1 is SGHTA and CDR2 is FQGNSA in the germline V gene. V shed 1 base and J 4 bases; nucleotides not matched to a gene: 6. The CDR3 length is 15 residues. The DNA for the CDR3 is TGTGCCAGCAGCTTAGTACCAGGGGGCAGATACGAGCAGTACTTC. This sequence encodes CASSLVPGGRYEQYF. Filled out from reference TRBV7-2 and TRBJ2-7, the complete variable domain reads GAGVSQSPSNKVTEKGKDVELRCDPISGHTALYWYRQSLGQGLEFLIYFQGNSAPDKSGLPSDRFSAERTGGSVSTLTIQRTQQEDSAVYLCASSLVPGGRYEQYFGPGTRLTVT.

This clonotype was recorded many times. The rearrangement uses TRBV20-1 and TRBJ2-3, with D tentatively TRBD1 or TRBD2 (5 bases each). The germline CDR1 and CDR2 sequences are DFQATT and SNEGSKA (reference sequence). The CDR3 extends over 13 amino acids. V lost 7 bases and J lost 4, with 15 bases in between. CDR3 coding DNA: TGCAGTGGGAGCGGACATCGAGCAGATACGCAGTATTTT. It codes for CSGSGHRADTQYF.

This clonotype was seen ten or more times. CDR3 sequence (DNA): TGTGCCAGCAGTTACGTAGCCTCCGGGGACAGTTTCCCCTACGAGCAGTACTTC. It codes for CASSYVASGDSFPYEQYF. The chain has TRBV6-5 and TRBJ2-7; 7 bases align to TRBD1. V shed 2 bases, J shed 2 bases, and the junction held 15 bases outside the gene matches. CDR3 length equals 18 residues. The germline CDR1 and CDR2 sequences are MNHEY and SVGAGI.

V is TRBV7-9 and J is TRBJ2-1; TRBD2 aligns across 9 bases. The CDR3 contains 12 residues. The germline CDR1 and CDR2 sequences are SEHNR and FQNEAQ (reference sequence). Germline trimming cut 0 bases from V and 14 bases from J; bases unmatched to any gene: 2. The CDR3 spells CASSLAGTSKFF. CDR3 DNA sequence: TGTGCCAGCAGCTTAGCCGGGACTAGCAAGTTCTTC.

J is TRBJ1-1 and V is TRBV3-1; D is ambiguous. V was clipped by 1 base and J by 2 bases, with 8 bases between them. Per germline, CDR1 LGHDT and CDR2 YNNKEL (reference sequence). CDR3 length equals 14 residues. CDR3 in DNA: TGTGCCAGCAGCCAAGGCGTATTTAACACTGAAGCTTTCTTT. This translates into CASSQGVFNTEAFF.